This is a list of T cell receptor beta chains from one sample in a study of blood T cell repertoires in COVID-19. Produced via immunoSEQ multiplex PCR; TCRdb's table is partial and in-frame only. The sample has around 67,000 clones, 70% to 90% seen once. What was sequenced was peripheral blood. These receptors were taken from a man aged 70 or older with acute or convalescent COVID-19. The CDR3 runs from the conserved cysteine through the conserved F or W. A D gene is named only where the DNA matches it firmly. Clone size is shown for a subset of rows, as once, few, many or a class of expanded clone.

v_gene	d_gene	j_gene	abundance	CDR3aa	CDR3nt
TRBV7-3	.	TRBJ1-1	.	CASSAGPNTEAFF	TGTGCCAGCAGCGCGGGCCCAAACACTGAAGCTTTCTTT
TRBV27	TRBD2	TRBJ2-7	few	CASQLAGGLNEQYF	TGTGCCAGTCAACTAGCGGGAGGGCTAAACGAGCAGTACTTC
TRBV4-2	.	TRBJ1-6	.	CASSQDNYRAASPLHF	TGTGCCAGCAGCCAAGATAATTACAGGGCCGCTTCACCCCTCCACTTT
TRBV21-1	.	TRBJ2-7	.	CASSKVRTTCWYEQYF	TGTGCCAGCAGCAAAGTACGGACTACCTGCTGGTACGAGCAGTACTTC
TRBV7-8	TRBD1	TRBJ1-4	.	CASSSIPGQGGEKLFF	TGTGCCAGCAGCTCGATTCCGGGACAGGGAGGCGAAAAACTGTTTTTT
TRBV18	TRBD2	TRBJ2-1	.	CASSPTSGASYNEQFF	TGTGCCAGCTCACCAACTAGCGGGGCATCCTACAATGAGCAGTTCTTC
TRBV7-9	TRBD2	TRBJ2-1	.	CASSLDSGTSNEQFF	TGTGCCAGCAGCTTAGATAGCGGGACATCCAATGAGCAGTTCTTC
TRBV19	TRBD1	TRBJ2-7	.	CASTPGGTGSYEQYF	TGTGCCAGTACTCCAGGAGGGACAGGTTCCTACGAGCAGTACTTC
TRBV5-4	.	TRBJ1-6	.	CASSWGGGNSPLHF	TGTGCCAGCAGCTGGGGGGGCGGTAATTCACCCCTCCACTTT
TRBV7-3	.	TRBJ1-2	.	CASSPMGPGLDYGYTF	TGTGCCAGCAGCCCGATGGGGCCAGGGTTGGACTATGGCTACACCTTC
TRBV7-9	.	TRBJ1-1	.	CASSTSGNTEAFF	TGTGCCAGCAGCACCTCCGGGAACACTGAAGCTTTCTTT
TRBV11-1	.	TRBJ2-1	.	CASRPIVSGNNEQFF	TGTGCCAGCAGACCGATTGTCAGCGGTAACAATGAGCAGTTCTTC
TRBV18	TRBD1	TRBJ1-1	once	CASSLTGAPMNTEAFF	TGTGCCAGCTCCCTTACAGGGGCCCCAATGAACACTGAAGCTTTCTTT
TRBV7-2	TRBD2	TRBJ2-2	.	CASQRDNTGELFF	TGTGCCAGCCAGCGGGATAACACCGGGGAGCTGTTTTTT
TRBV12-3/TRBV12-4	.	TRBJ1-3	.	CASSFGGHTIYF	TGTGCCAGCAGTTTCGGGGGTCACACCATATATTTT
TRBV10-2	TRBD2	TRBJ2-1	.	CASRASGGGPGNEQFF	TGCGCCAGCAGAGCTAGCGGGGGAGGGCCGGGCAATGAGCAGTTCTTC
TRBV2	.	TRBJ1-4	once	CASSGRQVFLGEKLFF	TGTGCCAGCAGTGGAAGACAGGTCTTTTTAGGGGAAAAACTGTTTTTT
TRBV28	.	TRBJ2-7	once	CASSPGHRSSYEQYF	TGTGCCAGCAGTCCTGGACACCGGAGCTCCTACGAGCAGTACTTC
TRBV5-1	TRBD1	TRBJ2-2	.	CASSFGTGRGTGELFF	TGCGCCAGCAGCTTTGGGACAGGGAGGGGCACCGGGGAGCTGTTTTTT
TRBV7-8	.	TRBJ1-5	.	CASSSRDTRYTPQHF	TGTGCCAGCAGCTCCCGGGACACCCGTTATACGCCCCAGCATTTT
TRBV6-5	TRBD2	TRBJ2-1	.	CASRRGSSGSDEQFF	TGTGCCAGCAGGAGGGGGTCTAGCGGGAGTGATGAGCAGTTCTTC
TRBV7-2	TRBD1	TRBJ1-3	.	CASSLVAGTGGNTIYF	TGTGCCAGCAGCTTAGTGGCCGGGACAGGGGGAAACACCATATATTTT
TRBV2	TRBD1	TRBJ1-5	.	CASGGTVVAGNQPQHF	TGTGCCAGCGGAGGGACAGTGGTTGCGGGCAATCAGCCCCAGCATTTT
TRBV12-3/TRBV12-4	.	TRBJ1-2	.	CASSLGTYTF	TGTGCCAGCAGTTTGGGCACCTACACCTTC
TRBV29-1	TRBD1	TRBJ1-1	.	CSVGQGPMNTEAFF	TGCAGCGTCGGACAGGGGCCTATGAACACTGAAGCTTTCTTT
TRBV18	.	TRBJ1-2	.	CASSASGGVDYGYTF	TGTGCCAGCTCCGCTTCGGGGGGCGTAGACTATGGCTACACCTTC
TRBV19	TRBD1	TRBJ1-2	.	CASTRGDRGPDGYTF	TGTGCCAGTACGAGGGGGGACAGGGGACCGGATGGCTACACCTTC
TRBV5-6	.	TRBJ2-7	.	CASSSSSYEQYF	TGTGCCAGCAGCTCGAGCTCCTACGAGCAGTACTTC
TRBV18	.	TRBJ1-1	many	CASSSVRVGMWKAFF	TGTGCCAGCTCCTCGGTCAGGGTGGGCATGTGGAAAGCTTTCTTT
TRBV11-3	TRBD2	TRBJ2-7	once	CASSATSGTYEQYF	TGTGCCAGCAGCGCTACTAGCGGGACCTACGAGCAGTACTTC
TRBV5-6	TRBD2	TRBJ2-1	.	CASSLGLAGGRYNEQFF	TGTGCCAGCAGCTTGGGACTAGCGGGAGGAAGGTACAATGAGCAGTTCTTC
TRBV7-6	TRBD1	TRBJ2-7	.	CASSPRGGRHEQYF	TGTGCCAGCAGCCCGAGAGGGGGCCGCCACGAGCAGTACTTC
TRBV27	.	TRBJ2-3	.	CASSLIPGATGDTQYF	TGTGCCAGCAGTTTAATACCGGGAGCCACGGGAGATACGCAGTATTTT
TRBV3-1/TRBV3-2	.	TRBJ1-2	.	CASSQIEGHLGGYTF	TGTGCCAGCAGCCAAATAGAGGGACACTTGGGCGGCTACACCTTC
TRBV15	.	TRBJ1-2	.	CATSRDQAYGYTF	TGTGCCACCAGCAGAGATCAGGCCTATGGCTACACCTTC
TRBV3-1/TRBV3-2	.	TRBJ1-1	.	CASSHGRPPGRAFF	TGTGCCAGCAGCCACGGCCGTCCTCCCGGGAGAGCTTTCTTT
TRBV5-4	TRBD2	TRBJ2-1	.	CASSGGTSGSGYNEQFF	TGTGCCAGCAGCGGAGGGACTAGCGGGAGTGGGTACAATGAGCAGTTCTTC
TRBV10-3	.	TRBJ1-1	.	CAISVQGQTEAFF	TGTGCCATCAGTGTTCAGGGGCAGACTGAAGCTTTCTTT
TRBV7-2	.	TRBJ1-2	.	CASSLVTTLYGYTF	TGTGCCAGCAGCTTAGTAACTACCCTCTATGGCTACACCTTC
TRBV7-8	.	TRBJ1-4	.	CASATRDREKLFF	TGTGCCAGCGCAACTAGGGATCGTGAAAAACTGTTTTTT
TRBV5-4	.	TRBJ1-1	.	CASSEGRGANTEAFF	TGTGCCAGCAGTGAGGGGAGGGGGGCGAACACTGAAGCTTTCTTT
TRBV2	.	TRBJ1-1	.	CASREDTRRTEAFF	TGTGCCAGCAGAGAAGACACCCGAAGAACTGAAGCTTTCTTT
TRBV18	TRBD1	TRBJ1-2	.	CASSPNRDRSGGYTF	TGTGCCAGCTCACCGAACCGGGACAGGTCGGGTGGCTACACCTTC
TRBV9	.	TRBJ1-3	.	CASSGLQGMTGNTIYF	TGTGCCAGCAGCGGATTACAGGGAATGACTGGAAACACCATATATTTT
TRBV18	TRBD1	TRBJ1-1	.	CASSEGATNTEAFF	TGTGCCAGCTCAGAGGGGGCTACGAACACTGAAGCTTTCTTT
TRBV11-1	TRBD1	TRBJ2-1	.	CASSLGQSYNEQFF	TGTGCCAGCAGCTTGGGACAGTCCTACAATGAGCAGTTCTTC
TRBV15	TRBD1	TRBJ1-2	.	CATGRDSNYGYTF	TGTGCCACCGGCCGGGACAGTAACTATGGCTACACCTTC
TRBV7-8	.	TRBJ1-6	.	CASSWGENSPLHF	TGTGCCAGCAGCTGGGGGGAGAATTCACCCCTCCACTTT
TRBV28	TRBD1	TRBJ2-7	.	CASRKWTGGSSYEQYF	TGTGCCAGCAGGAAATGGACAGGGGGTAGCTCCTACGAGCAGTACTTC
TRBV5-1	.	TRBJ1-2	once	CASSFRGSYGYTF	TGCGCCAGCAGCTTCCGGGGGTCCTATGGCTACACCTTC
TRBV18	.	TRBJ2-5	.	CASSAGRETQYF	TGTGCCAGCTCCGCTGGGCGAGAGACCCAGTACTTC
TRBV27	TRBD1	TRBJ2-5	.	CASRRTGSETQYF	TGTGCCAGCAGACGGACAGGTTCAGAGACCCAGTACTTC